These 30 T cell receptor beta chains were all obtained from the same sample, sequenced in a study of T cell repertoires in cytomegalovirus infection. Via MiXCR, TCRdb re-called the reads, giving one row per CDR3 protein. The sample consists of approximately 180,000 distinct CDR3 sequences, around 20% of them appearing once. The sequenced sample consisted of PBMCs. The receptors here all came from a human donor in good health (CMV status not recorded). Some clones in this sample may be carry-over from other donors' samples.

CDR3 sequence: CASSQAIGGGGNTEAFF. In DNA form, the CDR3 reads TGTGCCAGCAGCCAGGCAATAGGGGGCGGGGGGAACACTGAAGCTTTCTTT. The chain links TRBV4-2 to TRBJ1-1, with 7 bases that match TRBD1. This CDR3 region has 17 residues. From germline, CDR1 is LGHNA and CDR2 YNFKEQ. The J segment lost 1 base and the V segment lost 3 bases, leaving 11 bases of the junction unmatched.

V gene TRBV7-6 combines with J gene TRBJ2-7; possible D gene TRBD2, 6 bases. Looked up from germline, CDR1 is SGHVS and CDR2 is FNYEAQ. V was cut by 7 bases and J by 3 bases, with 13 bases left in between. CDR3 length: 13 amino acids. Here the CDR3 reads CASKVAADYEQYF. CDR3 in DNA: TGTGCCAGCAAAGTAGCGGCCGACTACGAGCAGTACTTC.

This chain links TRBV19 with TRBJ1-1; no definite D call. The CDR3 is made up of 15 amino acids. Trimming left V 5 bases short and J 1 base short, with 14 bases between. Germline-derived CDR1 and CDR2 are LNHDA and SQIVND (reference sequence). This CDR3 reads CASSLLLTENTEAFF. The CDR3, as DNA: TGTGCCAGTAGTCTACTACTGACGGAGAACACTGAAGCTTTCTTT.

This clonotype came up many times. This chain joins TRBV7-2 and TRBJ1-2; D possibly corresponds to TRBD1 (5 bases). The V gene lost 4 bases and the J gene lost 8 bases, with 14 bases spanning the gap. CDR1 SGHTA and CDR2 FQGNSA come from the germline V gene. CDR3 length: 13 amino acids. The CDR3 region has the DNA TGTGCCAGCAGCTCTCGGACCCAGGGAGGCTACACCTTC. Amino acid sequence: CASSSRTQGGYTF.

There are a few counts of this clonotype. The chain has TRBV7-9 and TRBJ1-1; D gene ambiguous. V lost 5 bases, J lost 1 base, and 5 bases lay in between. The CDR3 runs to 12 residues. Germline CDR1 is SEHNR and CDR2 is FQNEAQ (reference sequence). This CDR3 is CASSHPNTEAFF. The CDR3 DNA reads TGTGCCAGCAGCCATCCGAACACTGAAGCTTTCTTT.

CDR3 sequence reads: CATSRGPNTEAFF. In nucleotides, the CDR3 is TGTGCCACCAGCAGAGGACCCAACACTGAAGCTTTCTTT. The chain is built from TRBV15 and TRBJ1-1, with D uncertain. The CDR3 contains 13 residues. V shed 1 base and J shed 2 bases, with 5 bases lying between them. Germline values: CDR1 LNHNV, CDR2 YYDKDF (reference sequence).

This chain joins TRBV2 and TRBJ1-1, with D maybe TRBD1 (6 bases). Germline V gene sequence: CDR1 SNHLY, CDR2 FYNNEI. Trimming removed 6 bases at V and 2 bases at J, with 7 bases between. The length of the CDR3 is 12 residues. The chain's CDR3 is CASRDSNTEAFF. The CDR3 coding sequence is TGTGCCAGCAGGGACAGTAACACTGAAGCTTTCTTT.

As to this clonotype: Being one base from a much bigger clone, this may be a read error. The chain links TRBV6-1 to TRBJ2-7, with 8 bases identical to TRBD1. There are 14 residues in the CDR3. The germline CDR1 and CDR2 sequences are MNHNS and SASEGT. CDR3 sequence (DNA): TGTGTCAGCAGTGAAATCGGACAGGGCTACGAGCAGTACTTC. This sequence encodes CVSSEIGQGYEQYF.

This clonotype occurred a few times. The rearrangement joins TRBV7-9 to TRBJ2-1; D possibly corresponds to TRBD2 (6 bases). V lost 4 bases, J lost 3 bases, and 16 bases lay in between. The CDR3 is 16 amino acids. The V gene's germline CDR1 is SEHNR and CDR2 FQNEAQ (reference sequence). The CDR3 loop is CASSSAAGRGYNEQFF. In DNA, the CDR3 is TGTGCCAGCAGCTCAGCAGCGGGCCGGGGCTACAATGAGCAGTTCTTC. The variable domain in full, with the rest retrieved from reference TRBV7-9 and TRBJ2-1, is DTGVSQNPRHKITKRGQNVTFRCDPISEHNRLYWYRQTLGQGPEFLTYFQNEAQLEKSRLLSDRFSAERPKGSFSTLEIQRTEQGDSAMYLCASSSAAGRGYNEQFFGPGTRLTVL.

The sample holds a few counts of this clonotype. CDR3 DNA sequence: TGTGCCAGCAGTTCCTTCAAAACCGAACTGAACACTGAAGCTTTCTTT. Amino acid sequence: CASSSFKTELNTEAFF. This chain uses TRBV28 with TRBJ1-1; D is ambiguous. Germline lookup yields CDR1 MDHEN and CDR2 SYDVKM. With 4 bases removed from V and 0 bases from J, the gap between germline ends came to 15 bases. CDR3 length: 16 amino acids.

This clonotype was seen many times. The chain couples TRBV7-2 to TRBJ2-1; TRBD2 matches at 8 bases. The CDR3 runs to 17 residues. The germline gives CDR1 SGHTA, CDR2 FQGNSA. V was clipped by 6 bases and J by 4 bases; unmatched bases: 14. CDR3 protein: CASSNRVSSGLYNEQFF. CDR3 bases: TGTGCCAGCAGTAACCGGGTCTCTAGCGGGCTTTACAATGAGCAGTTCTTC.

The chain uses TRBV5-1 and TRBJ1-3; D is possibly TRBD1 (5 bases). This CDR3 is 15 amino acids long. V lost 4 bases to trimming and J lost 0 bases, with 11 bases between them. Germline CDR1 is SGHRS and CDR2 is YFSETQ. The CDR3 loop reads CASSPTTVSGNTIYF. The DNA for the CDR3 is TGCGCCAGCAGCCCGACGACAGTCTCTGGAAACACCATATATTTT.

Only a few counts were recorded for this clonotype. The J gene is TRBJ1-1, the V gene TRBV6-1; weak D call: TRBD1 (6 bases). The germline gives CDR1 MNHNS, CDR2 SASEGT. V gave up 6 bases and J gave up 2 bases, with 10 bases separating them. The CDR3 has 13 amino acids. CDR3 coding DNA: TGTGCCAGCAGGAAGGGGGGAAACACTGAAGCTTTCTTT. It is translated as CASRKGGNTEAFF.

This clonotype was recorded at least ten times. The chain joins TRBV5-1 to TRBJ2-7, with 8 bases that match TRBD2. The CDR3 sequence is 14 residues long. Germline CDR1 SGHRS, CDR2 YFSETQ. Trimming took 4 bases from V and 3 from J; bases not matched to a gene: 6. In nucleotides, the CDR3 is TGCGCCAGCAGCCTTAGCGGGATCGTCTACGAGCAGTACTTC. Encoded protein: CASSLSGIVYEQYF. Filled out from reference TRBV5-1 and TRBJ2-7, the complete variable domain reads KAGVTQTPRYLIKTRGQQVTLSCSPISGHRSVSWYQQTPGQGLQFLFEYFSETQRNKGNFPGRFSGRQFSNSRSEMNVSTLELGDSALYLCASSLSGIVYEQYFGPGTRLTVT.

The chain couples TRBV12-3 or TRBV12-4 to TRBJ2-7, with 7 positions matching TRBD2. This CDR3 contains 15 residues. The V segment lost 1 base and the J segment 1 base; nucleotides outside the gene matches: 4. The CDR3 sequence: CASSLGRGKSYEQYF. The CDR3 DNA is TGTGCCAGCAGTTTAGGGCGGGGGAAATCCTACGAGCAGTACTTC.

V usage is TRBV7-9 and J usage is TRBJ2-1; TRBD2 agrees at 11 bases. Germline-derived CDR1 and CDR2 are SEHNR and FQNEAQ (reference sequence). This CDR3 region has 14 residues. V trimming: 8 bases; J trimming: 4 bases; junction bases outside the gene matches: 4. The CDR3 DNA reads TGTGCCAGCTCCGGGACTAGCGGTTACAATGAGCAGTTCTTC. This encodes CASSGTSGYNEQFF. Supplemented by reference TRBV7-9 and TRBJ2-1, the full variable domain reads DTGVSQNPRHKITKRGQNVTFRCDPISEHNRLYWYRQTLGQGPEFLTYFQNEAQLEKSRLLSDRFSAERPKGSFSTLEIQRTEQGDSAMYLCASSGTSGYNEQFFGPGTRLTVL.

The chain joins TRBV5-1 to TRBJ2-5, with D possibly TRBD2 on 6 matching bases. This CDR3 comprises 12 residues. V was clipped by 1 base and J by 13 bases, with 14 bases between them. Germline CDR1 and CDR2: SGHRS and YFSETQ. Here the CDR3 reads CASSLPGLGMYF. The CDR3 region has the DNA TGCGCCAGCAGCTTGCCGGGACTTGGGATGTACTTC.

This clonotype was counted a few times. As DNA, the CDR3 is TGTGCCAGCAGTTTAGGTCAGGGGGACTACGAGCAGTACTTC. Amino acids: CASSLGQGDYEQYF. The chain carries TRBV12-3 or TRBV12-4 and TRBJ2-7; 7 bases match TRBD1. This CDR3 comprises 14 residues. V lost 1 base, J lost 3 bases, and 3 bases stayed unmatched.

CDR3: CASSLSRAGAGSEAFF. DNA for the CDR3: TGTGCCAGCAGCTTAAGTAGGGCGGGGGCGGGGTCTGAAGCTTTCTTT. The V gene is TRBV7-2, the J gene TRBJ1-1; possibly TRBD1 for D (6 bases). This CDR3 is built from 16 residues. The V gene's germline CDR1 is SGHTA and CDR2 FQGNSA. Trimming shortened V by 2 bases and J by 6 bases, and 19 bases separated the two germline ends. Full variable domain (missing parts from reference TRBV7-2 and TRBJ1-1): GAGVSQSPSNKVTEKGKDVELRCDPISGHTALYWYRQSLGQGLEFLIYFQGNSAPDKSGLPSDRFSAERTGGSVSTLTIQRTQQEDSAVYLCASSLSRAGAGSEAFFGQGTRLTVV.

This clonotype was found once. A much larger clone lies one base from this, so it may be a read error. The V call is TRBV7-9, the J call TRBJ2-7; D gene uncertain. Germline CDR1 reads SEHNR; CDR2 reads FQNEAQ (reference sequence). The CDR3 contains 11 residues. The ends were cut back, 5 bases at V and 6 bases at J, with 8 bases in the middle. DNA of the CDR3: TGTGCCAGCAGCACCTGCCCCGAGCAGTACTTC. It codes for CASSTCPEQYF.

This clonotype has only a few counts. V and J are TRBV2 and TRBJ2-3; 7 positions agree with TRBD2. The length of the CDR3 is 14 residues. The germline CDR1 and CDR2 sequences are SNHLY and FYNNEI. J gave up 2 bases and V 6 bases, and 5 bases lay outside the gene matches. The CDR3 DNA reads as TGTGCCAGCAGGGTAGCGGGCAACACAGATACGCAGTATTTT. Its translation: CASRVAGNTDTQYF.

This clonotype was counted only a few times. The chain has TRBV20-1 and TRBJ1-1; no definite D call. The V end lost 5 bases, the J end lost 7 bases, and 14 bases lay between the germline ends. The V gene's germline CDR1 is DFQATT and CDR2 SNEGSKA (reference sequence). The CDR3 extends over 12 amino acids. This chain's CDR3 is CSAGEESGEAFF. CDR3 bases: TGCAGTGCTGGCGAAGAGAGTGGTGAAGCTTTCTTT.

The sample holds many counts of this clonotype. This chain links TRBV7-2 with TRBJ2-7, with D perhaps assigned TRBD1 or TRBD2 (5 bases each). This CDR3 is 13 amino acids long. Germline V gives CDR1 SGHTA, CDR2 FQGNSA. V lost 0 bases, J lost 2 bases, and 5 bases lay in between. CDR3 coding DNA: TGTGCCAGCAGCTTAGCGGGGGCCTACGAGCAGTACTTC. As protein: CASSLAGAYEQYF. The full variable domain, its missing parts supplied by reference TRBV7-2 and TRBJ2-7, is GAGVSQSPSNKVTEKGKDVELRCDPISGHTALYWYRQSLGQGLEFLIYFQGNSAPDKSGLPSDRFSAERTGGSVSTLTIQRTQQEDSAVYLCASSLAGAYEQYFGPGTRLTVT.

This clonotype was counted ten times or more. The chain employs TRBV6-1 and TRBJ2-4; no clear D gene. V was trimmed by 7 bases and J by 0 bases, leaving 7 bases between them. The CDR3 is made up of 13 amino acids. Germline V gene sequence: CDR1 MNHNS, CDR2 SASEGT. CDR3 sequence (DNA): TGTGCCAGCACGGCCCGAGCCAAAAACATTCAGTACTTC. Protein: CASTARAKNIQYF.

This clonotype was seen a handful of times. The chain couples TRBV7-9 to TRBJ2-3, with 12 positions matching TRBD2. The germline V gene encodes CDR1 SEHNR and CDR2 FQNEAQ (reference sequence). V gave up 7 bases and J gave up 0 bases; unmatched junction bases: 5. The CDR3 loop spans 16 amino acids. The CDR3 sequence is CASTTSGGQSTDTQYF. CDR3 nucleotides: TGTGCCAGCACCACTAGCGGGGGGCAAAGCACAGATACGCAGTATTTT.

The rearrangement links TRBV6-2 or TRBV6-3 to TRBJ1-5, with unresolved D. V shed 2 bases and J shed 7 bases, with 12 bases lying between them. The CDR3 consists of 14 residues. The germline gives CDR1 MNHEY, CDR2 SVGEGT. This CDR3 reads CASSYVGRPQPQHF. CDR3 nucleotide sequence: TGTGCCAGCAGTTACGTAGGCAGGCCCCAGCCCCAGCATTTT.

The J gene is TRBJ1-2, the V gene TRBV5-1; D gene ambiguous. There are 12 residues in the CDR3. V was trimmed by 0 bases and J by 8 bases, leaving 8 bases between them. CDR1 is SGHRS, CDR2 YFSETQ, per germline. DNA of the CDR3: TGCGCCAGCAGCTTGGAGGTGAGCGGCTACACCTTC. This gives the protein CASSLEVSGYTF.

This sequence joins TRBV20-1 and TRBJ1-1, with 7 bases aligning to TRBD1. This CDR3 is built from 12 residues. V lost 7 bases to trimming and J lost 3 bases; unmatched junction nucleotides: 5. The germline V gene has CDR1 DFQATT and CDR2 SNEGSKA (reference sequence). CDR3 nucleotide sequence: TGCAGTGTTGGGACAGCGGACACTGAAGCTTTCTTT. It translates to CSVGTADTEAFF.

The chain links TRBV4-2 to TRBJ2-1, with TRBD2 identical over 9 bases. CDR1 and CDR2 (germline): LGHNA, YNFKEQ. Trimming cost V 2 bases and J 7 bases; bases outside gene matches: 6. This CDR3 is built from 15 residues. CDR3 amino acids: CASSQRGRAGNEQFF. CDR3 nucleotides: TGTGCCAGCAGCCAACGCGGGAGGGCCGGGAATGAGCAGTTCTTC.

This clonotype showed up just a few times. This sequence joins TRBV7-9 and TRBJ2-2; D remains ambiguous. V lost 2 bases and J lost 6, with 13 bases in between. This CDR3 has 15 amino acids. Germline values: CDR1 SEHNR, CDR2 FQNEAQ (reference sequence). CDR3 region: CASSLWETSPGELFF. The CDR3 DNA reads as TGTGCCAGCAGCTTATGGGAAACCAGCCCCGGGGAGCTGTTTTTT.